The entry below gives a single TCR beta chain sequence along with its context. From germline, CDR1 is MGHRA and CDR2 YSYEKL. V lost 1 base, J lost 8 bases, and 15 bases stayed unmatched. CDR3 length: 17 amino acids. The sample belongs to a study of T cells after yellow fever vaccination. 5'RACE template switching added a universal primer site and UMIs to TCR cDNA. TCRdb fed the 5' RACE reads into MiXCR, producing one record per CDR3 protein. The data hold a few hundred thousand distinct CDR3 sequences, with roughly 20% observed a single time. Sequences were derived from PBMCs, sampled before the yellow fever booster vaccination. This chain connects TRBV4-1 to TRBJ1-2, with TRBD1 matching 8 bases. This receptor was obtained from a man aged 18-30 years who received the YFV17D yellow fever vaccine. The CDR3 is CASSQVPPRQGAQGYTF. CDR3 nucleotides: TGCGCCAGCAGCCAAGTCCCTCCGCGGCAGGGGGCGCAGGGCTACACCTTC.